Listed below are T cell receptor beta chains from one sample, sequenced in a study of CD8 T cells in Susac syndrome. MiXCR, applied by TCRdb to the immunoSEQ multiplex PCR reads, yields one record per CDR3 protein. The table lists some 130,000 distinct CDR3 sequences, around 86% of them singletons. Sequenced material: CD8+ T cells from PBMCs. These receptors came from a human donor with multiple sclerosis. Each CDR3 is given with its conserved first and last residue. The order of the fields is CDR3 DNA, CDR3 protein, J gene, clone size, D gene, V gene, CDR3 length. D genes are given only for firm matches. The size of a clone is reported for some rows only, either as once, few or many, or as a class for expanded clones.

CDR3 DNA: TGCGCCAGCAGCCAAGATCTAGGACTCGTAGCCAAAAACATTCAGTACTTC
CDR3 protein: CASSQDLGLVAKNIQYF
J gene: TRBJ2-4
clone size: NA
D gene: NA
V gene: TRBV4-3
CDR3 length: 17

CDR3 DNA: TGTGCCAGCTCACTTCCCTTATACGGGCCGGGACAGGGTGATGGCTACACCTTC
CDR3 protein: CASSLPLYGPGQGDGYTF
J gene: TRBJ1-2
clone size: NA
D gene: TRBD1
V gene: TRBV18
CDR3 length: 18

CDR3 DNA: TGTGCCATCAGTGAGAGGGGTCCAGGGAGCCTCATGAACACTGAAGCTTTCTTT
CDR3 protein: CAISERGPGSLMNTEAFF
J gene: TRBJ1-1
clone size: NA
D gene: NA
V gene: TRBV10-3
CDR3 length: 18

CDR3 DNA: TGCGCCACCGACCGGACCGGGACAGTTAACTCAGGTTCCTACAATGAGCAGTTCTTC
CDR3 protein: CATDRTGTVNSGSYNEQFF
J gene: TRBJ2-1
clone size: NA
D gene: TRBD1
V gene: TRBV23-1
CDR3 length: 19

CDR3 DNA: TGCGCCAGCAGCCATTCCCAGACAGAGAACACTGAAGCTTTCTTT
CDR3 protein: CASSHSQTENTEAFF
J gene: TRBJ1-1
clone size: NA
D gene: NA
V gene: TRBV4-1
CDR3 length: 15

CDR3 DNA: TGTGCCAGCAGTTTGGGGACAGGGGGGAGGACCAATGAGCAGTTCTTC
CDR3 protein: CASSLGTGGRTNEQFF
J gene: TRBJ2-1
clone size: NA
D gene: TRBD1
V gene: TRBV12-3/TRBV12-4
CDR3 length: 16

CDR3 DNA: TGTGCCAGCAGGGGGACATTAGGCACTGAAGCTTTCTTT
CDR3 protein: CASRGTLGTEAFF
J gene: TRBJ1-1
clone size: few
D gene: NA
V gene: TRBV6-1
CDR3 length: 13

CDR3 DNA: TGTGCCAGCAGGGGTGTCTACGAGCAGTACTTC
CDR3 protein: CASRGVYEQYF
J gene: TRBJ2-7
clone size: NA
D gene: NA
V gene: TRBV6-5
CDR3 length: 11

CDR3 DNA: TGCAGTGCTAGAAAACCCAGGGTGAAGGATACGCAGTATTTT
CDR3 protein: CSARKPRVKDTQYF
J gene: TRBJ2-3
clone size: NA
D gene: NA
V gene: TRBV20-1
CDR3 length: 14

CDR3 DNA: TGTGCCAGCCGGGACAGGGGTCATGAAAAACTGTTTTTT
CDR3 protein: CASRDRGHEKLFF
J gene: TRBJ1-4
clone size: NA
D gene: TRBD1
V gene: TRBV19
CDR3 length: 13

CDR3 DNA: TGTGCCAGCAGTTTGAGGCTCTTGGGCACTGAAGCTTTCTTT
CDR3 protein: CASSLRLLGTEAFF
J gene: TRBJ1-1
clone size: NA
D gene: NA
V gene: TRBV28
CDR3 length: 14

CDR3 DNA: TGTGCCAACAAGTATAAAGGGGGCCTGAACACTGAAGCTTTCTTT
CDR3 protein: CANKYKGGLNTEAFF
J gene: TRBJ1-1
clone size: NA
D gene: TRBD1
V gene: TRBV19
CDR3 length: 15

CDR3 DNA: TGCAGCGTTGATGTAGCAAACATTCAGTACTTC
CDR3 protein: CSVDVANIQYF
J gene: TRBJ2-4
clone size: NA
D gene: NA
V gene: TRBV29-1
CDR3 length: 11

CDR3 DNA: TGTGCCAGCAGTCCCGACAGGGGGCTTTCACCCCTCCACTTT
CDR3 protein: CASSPDRGLSPLHF
J gene: TRBJ1-6
clone size: NA
D gene: TRBD1
V gene: TRBV28
CDR3 length: 14

CDR3 DNA: TGTGCCAGCAGCCAAACTCGCGGGCGGGGTCCCTACGAGCAGTACTTC
CDR3 protein: CASSQTRGRGPYEQYF
J gene: TRBJ2-7
clone size: NA
D gene: NA
V gene: TRBV7-2
CDR3 length: 16

CDR3 DNA: TGTGCCAGCAGCTTCCCCCAGACTAGCGGGAATTACAATGAGCAGTTCTTC
CDR3 protein: CASSFPQTSGNYNEQFF
J gene: TRBJ2-1
clone size: NA
D gene: TRBD2
V gene: TRBV11-2
CDR3 length: 17

CDR3 DNA: TGCAGCGTTGAAGCCTCACGGGGGCGCCCCACAGATACGCAGTATTTT
CDR3 protein: CSVEASRGRPTDTQYF
J gene: TRBJ2-3
clone size: NA
D gene: NA
V gene: TRBV29-1
CDR3 length: 16

CDR3 DNA: TGTGCCAGTAGTATTTTTCCGACAGATACGCAGTATTTT
CDR3 protein: CASSIFPTDTQYF
J gene: TRBJ2-3
clone size: NA
D gene: NA
V gene: TRBV19
CDR3 length: 13

CDR3 DNA: TGTGCCAGCAGTTTTTTAGCGGGGGGGTTGAATGAGCAGTTCTTC
CDR3 protein: CASSFLAGGLNEQFF
J gene: TRBJ2-1
clone size: NA
D gene: TRBD2
V gene: TRBV28
CDR3 length: 15

CDR3 DNA: TGTGCCAGCAGCTCTGGCAAAAACATTCAGTACTTC
CDR3 protein: CASSSGKNIQYF
J gene: TRBJ2-4
clone size: NA
D gene: NA
V gene: TRBV5-4
CDR3 length: 12

CDR3 DNA: TGTGCCAGCAGTTTGCCCCTCGGGACAGGGATCTACGAGCAGTACTTC
CDR3 protein: CASSLPLGTGIYEQYF
J gene: TRBJ2-7
clone size: NA
D gene: TRBD1
V gene: TRBV27
CDR3 length: 16

CDR3 DNA: TGTGCCAGCAGTCCAGGGGGGACGCAGTATTTT
CDR3 protein: CASSPGGTQYF
J gene: TRBJ2-3
clone size: NA
D gene: NA
V gene: TRBV6-2/TRBV6-3
CDR3 length: 11

CDR3 DNA: TGTGCCAGCAGTTTCACACTGGGACAAAGATACTTCTCTGGGGCCAACGTCCTGACTTTC
CDR3 protein: CASSFTLGQRYFSGANVLTF
J gene: TRBJ2-6
clone size: NA
D gene: NA
V gene: TRBV6-5
CDR3 length: 20

CDR3 DNA: TGTGCCAGCAGCTCCGACGGGGGGATCGAGCCCCAGCATTTT
CDR3 protein: CASSSDGGIEPQHF
J gene: TRBJ1-5
clone size: few
D gene: NA
V gene: TRBV7-2
CDR3 length: 14

CDR3 DNA: TGCGCCAGCAGCCAAGGACGCCACTCTGGGGCCAACGTCCTGACTTTC
CDR3 protein: CASSQGRHSGANVLTF
J gene: TRBJ2-6
clone size: once
D gene: NA
V gene: TRBV4-1
CDR3 length: 16

CDR3 DNA: TGTGCCAGCAGTGACCGGGATAGGGACTCTGGAAACACCATATATTTT
CDR3 protein: CASSDRDRDSGNTIYF
J gene: TRBJ1-3
clone size: NA
D gene: NA
V gene: TRBV4-2
CDR3 length: 16

CDR3 DNA: TGTGCCATCAGTGACCCCGGGGGGCGCAGGTACGAGCAGTACTTC
CDR3 protein: CAISDPGGRRYEQYF
J gene: TRBJ2-7
clone size: NA
D gene: NA
V gene: TRBV10-3
CDR3 length: 15

CDR3 DNA: TGTGCCAGCAGTTTAATCCTTAGCACAGATACGCAGTATTTT
CDR3 protein: CASSLILSTDTQYF
J gene: TRBJ2-3
clone size: NA
D gene: NA
V gene: TRBV12-3/TRBV12-4
CDR3 length: 14

CDR3 DNA: TGTGCCAGCAGCCAAGACTTGGAAGGGAATGAGCAGTTCTTC
CDR3 protein: CASSQDLEGNEQFF
J gene: TRBJ2-1
clone size: NA
D gene: NA
V gene: TRBV3-1
CDR3 length: 14

CDR3 DNA: TGTGCCAGCAGCCCTCTTTTATCGGGAGGGCCGGTAAAGCAGTTCTTC
CDR3 protein: CASSPLLSGGPVKQFF
J gene: TRBJ2-1
clone size: NA
D gene: TRBD2
V gene: TRBV7-2
CDR3 length: 16

CDR3 DNA: TGTGCCAGCAGTTACATTTGGAGCAATCAGCCCCAGCATTTT
CDR3 protein: CASSYIWSNQPQHF
J gene: TRBJ1-5
clone size: few
D gene: NA
V gene: TRBV6-2/TRBV6-3
CDR3 length: 14